What follows is one TCR beta chain and its context. It lacks a known antigen. No much larger clone is present one base from it, and per-base qualities are unavailable. Library creation used the immunoSEQ multiplex PCR assay. For the multiplex PCR, a mixture combining 60 forward primers for TCR Vbeta segments and 13 reverse primers for TCR Jbeta segments was used. The CDR3 region of rearranged TCR beta genes was amplified from genomic DNA with a multiplex PCR assay. On the Illumina HiSeq System, the amplified TCR beta libraries were sequenced as 87-base-pair reads. Regarding the original processing steps: A later analysis counted about 82 million unique TCR beta chains across the 640 or so repertoires, and some 12 million of these chains were shared by at least two donors. Raw reads were error-corrected and collapsed into unique sequences by a nearest-neighbor algorithm in which closely related sequences were merged to remove PCR and sequencing errors. CDR3 sequences were aligned to IMGT reference sequences to assign V, D and J gene segments. For a sequence to be retained, a match of at least six nucleotides to both a V gene segment and a J gene segment was required. Rearrangements were called productive when the CDR3 lacked stop codons and stayed in frame with V and J; all others were non-productive. Following IMGT convention, CDR3 was defined as the stretch from the second conserved V-encoded cysteine to the conserved J-encoded phenylalanine. The earlier analysis of about 590 of the donors excluded sequences that lacked an unambiguous match to a single V gene segment. In an earlier analysis of approximately 560 of the donors, a V segment was called functional when productive rearrangements were above 56.7%, and segregating when the standard deviation between donors exceeded 5%. A statistical classification framework was built for diagnosing cytomegalovirus status from the catalog of TCR beta chain sequences. In a later analysis, TCR nucleotide sequences were compared against IMGT/GENE-DB human TR gene sequences so that V and J genes could be assigned. In a later analysis, CDR3 sequences and most-parsimonious VDJ recombination scenarios were assigned using the TCRdist pipeline. In a later analysis, each TCR beta chain was defined by its CDR3 amino acid sequence together with its V-gene family, and reads without a unique V-gene family were excluded. A later analysis removed 500 to 650 highly shared, low-generation-probability nucleotide sequences to deal with suspected cross-contamination and a sequencing artifact. In a later analysis, a clonal expansion index was calculated for each public chain from normalized within-repertoire ranks of inferred template counts. A later analysis computed generation probabilities with a VDJ recombination model fitted to out-of-frame rearrangements, and checked the results against IGoR. In a later analysis, TCR-TCR, TCR-HLA and TCR-CMV co-occurrence was scored with hypergeometric tests, and a repertoire-size bias correction was applied to TCR pairs. In a later analysis, false discovery rates were estimated by permuting HLA or CMV assignments 20 times. In a later analysis, co-occurring TCRs were grouped using DBSCAN, with TCRdist sequence similarity added in when clustering inside HLA-allele-positive subsets. For co-occurrence clustering, repertoires with fewer than 30,000 or more than 120,000 public chains were excluded, along with a handful of repertoires with anomalous nucleotide sharing. The table was pulled from immuneACCESS by TCRdb, which kept in-frame rearrangements only. Such tables lose some clones; where checked, under half of the loss comes from unresolved V genes, and the rest has no known cause. D and trimming come from the DNA, and the V and J calls and clone size come from that table. This sample gives some 200,000 clones in total; roughly 74% of them show up just once. Of the sample, 1.8% falls within the top ten clones.

V has 2 bases trimmed and J has 4 bases trimmed; junction bases matching no gene number 3. Including the terminal cysteine and phenylalanine, the CDR3 comprises 14 residues. Only the CDR3 part of the read is kept: 42 bases, read in frame from the first base. The germline V gene (reference sequence) gives CDR1 as GTSNPN and CDR2 as SVGIG. The data are from a study of cytomegalovirus exposure and HLA in healthy donors (dated by TCRdb to between 2016 and 2019). About the study as a whole: In an earlier analysis of roughly 590 of the donors, 250 to 350 Gb of sequence data and just under 120 million unique TCR beta sequences from 150 million to 200 million T cells were reported. All discovery cohort repertoires had been generated on a single sequencing platform. Roughly 300 gigabases of sequencing data and 80 million or so unique TCR sequences were included in an early release covering several hundred HLA-typed donors. Besides the first cohort of approximately 710 subjects, a separate validation cohort made up of around 120 different subjects was used. To study patterns of TCR occurrence, a later analysis re-analyzed previously published TCR beta repertoires from more than 550 donors and added high-resolution HLA genotyping. Rather than using new phenotypic data, the later analysis identified candidate immune exposures from TCR beta sequences and from how often those sequences occurred across donors. The aim of the study was to test whether cataloging public T cell receptors could identify signatures of past pathogen exposure. Among the roughly 400 genotyped donors, around 81% belonged to the genetic ancestry cluster associated with self-reported Caucasian donors. To predict cytomegalovirus infection status, the study brought together high-throughput TCR immunosequencing, statistical association of individual TCRs with disease status, and machine learning. The study profiled the T cell repertoires of hundreds of subjects by immunosequencing and related them to cytomegalovirus serostatus. An earlier analysis of 500 to 650 of the donors applied high-throughput TCR beta sequencing to assess whether each TCR beta V gene segment acted as functional or pseudogenic. Donor age, sex, ethnicity and CMV serostatus were compiled together with the repertoire data. Typing coverage differed by locus: A, B, C, DRB1 and DQB1 were typed in roughly 620-630 donors, DQA1 in 500 to 550, DPA1 in 600 to 610, and DPB1 in roughly 450. Roughly 5 DR-DQ haplotypes were handled as single units for association and clustering, since linkage in the cohort was strong. Both class I and class II loci were covered by HLA typing, at four-digit resolution. Among under 450 genotyped donors of the cohort, an average of roughly 240,000 unique TCR beta nucleotide sequences were sequenced per donor, roughly 18% of them non-productive. Genome-wide SNP genotypes for about 60% of the 666 donors were used in a later genetic analysis, which treated that subset as a discovery cohort.

The cohort was made up of approximately 670 healthy bone marrow donors. Cohort members were all nominally healthy when sampled, although unrecorded immune exposures were likely present. The donor tested CMV seronegative, placing the donor among the 350 or so seronegative members of the cohort. A peripheral blood sample was collected from each donor, and TCR beta sequencing was performed on peripheral blood mononuclear cells. Genomic DNA was extracted from the blood cell samples with the Qiagen DNeasy Blood Extraction Kit. What the work shows at the level of the full study, not this receptor alone: The cohort was sequenced for TCR beta chains only, and without alpha or paired-chain data the features that could be detected were limited. Cytomegalovirus status was reported to be diagnosed by the classifier with high specificity and sensitivity in both the original and validation cohorts. The study listed 164 TCR beta chains as associated with cytomegalovirus. The 87-base-pair reads could not distinguish some IMGT-functional V segments, including TRBV6-2 and TRBV6-3, so those segments were excluded. A cluster of highly shared sequence variants was judged likely to be a technical artifact of the sequencing pipeline. Several of the top co-occurrence clusters appeared to be linked to parvovirus B19, influenza, CMV and Epstein-Barr virus, according to a later analysis. Specific HLA alleles were associated with roughly 16,000 TCR beta sequences at a false discovery rate of 0.05 in a later analysis. In a later genetic analysis, fewer N-insertions in productive TCRs were reported among donors in an Asian-associated ancestry cluster than the approximately 710-donor mean. In vitro tests confirmed that a few of the cytomegalovirus-associated TCR beta chains recognize cytomegalovirus antigens. A further reported finding was that TCR beta sequences accurately predicted the HLA-A and HLA-B alleles for most subjects in the first cohort. The authors suggested that the approach could potentially be extended to other disease states and immunological phenotypes. Most TCR sequences were observed very rarely across donors, whereas some public TCRs were present in many individuals. Over 15 rarely observed V segments, including chromosome 9 orphons, were excluded from the earlier analysis of about 600 of the donors because counts were too low. Correlated functional status among segregating V segments might be attributable to linkage disequilibrium, but an unknown experimental factor could not be ruled out. The only immune exposure information available for the cohort was CMV serostatus. When HLA alleles, especially DR and DQ, strongly co-occurred, TCR associations were difficult to assign to individual alleles. An association between a missense DCLRE1C variant and V-gene and J-gene trimming of TCR beta chains was found in a later genetic analysis and replicated in an independent cohort. In a later analysis, TCR association rates were found to vary across HLA loci, with the most associated TCRs seen for DRB1 alleles and the fewest for HLA-C alleles. Sequencing depth was assumed to be roughly uniform across donors in the presence/absence analyses, though that assumption may not hold. Because some donors lacked HLA typing at each locus, the association tests relied only on the typed subset. In a later analysis, HLA-associated TCR beta chains were found to be more clonally expanded and to have lower generation probabilities than equally common non-associated chains. According to a later analysis, most CMV-associated TCR beta chains appeared to be HLA-restricted, and the HLA associations seemed to be driven largely by CMV exposure. An earlier analysis of approximately 600 of the donors showed that most TCR beta V segments appeared in productive rearrangements either about 87% or about 30% of the time, which broadly matched IMGT annotations.

The chain is encoded by TRBV30 joined to TRBJ2-3; a stretch of 10 junction bases matches TRBD2. The clonotype comes from a woman younger than 45 in good health and CMV-seronegative. Sample: PBMCs. The encoded CDR3 is CAWSRAGGSDTQYF. The DNA sequence reads TGTGCCTGGAGTAGAGCGGGAGGGTCAGATACGCAGTATTTT.